This T cell receptor (beta chain) comes out of a study of blood T cell repertoires in COVID-19. Study as a whole: Material from acute and convalescent COVID-19 was sourced from the United States, Italy and Spain. In each case, the material was cDNA or gDNA derived from T cells, B-cell-depleted T cells, or PBMCs.

The CDR3 length is 16 residues. V was pared by 2 bases and J by 2 bases, with 13 bases between. Germline V gene sequence: CDR1 MNHNY, CDR2 SVGAGI (reference sequence). In the source study's methods: Reference gene primer amplification yielded estimated nucleated cell counts. Generated by immunoSEQ multiplex PCR, the TCRdb table keeps only in-frame clones and is missing some. The D gene and trimming were derived from the DNA, and the V and J assignments and clone size from that table. Seen here are roughly 61,000 clones, more than 75% observed once, and the top ten hold 4.7%. The chain couples TRBV6-6 to TRBJ1-5; D gene unclear. This clonotype was obtained from a man aged 40-50 years with active COVID-19. The specimen was peripheral blood. The CDR3 spells CASSYPRRDGNQPQHF. The CDR3 DNA reads as TGTGCCAGCAGTTACCCGAGGAGGGATGGCAATCAGCCCCAGCATTTT.